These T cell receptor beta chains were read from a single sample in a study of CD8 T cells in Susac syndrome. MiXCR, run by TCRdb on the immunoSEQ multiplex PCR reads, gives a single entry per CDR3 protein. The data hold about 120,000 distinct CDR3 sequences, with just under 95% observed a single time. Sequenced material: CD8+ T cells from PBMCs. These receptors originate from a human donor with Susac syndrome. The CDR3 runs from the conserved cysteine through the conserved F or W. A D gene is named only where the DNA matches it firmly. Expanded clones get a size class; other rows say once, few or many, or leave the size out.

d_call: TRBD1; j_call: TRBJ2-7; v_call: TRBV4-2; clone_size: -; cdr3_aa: CASSQDLGTGGHEQYF; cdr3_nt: TGTGCCAGCAGCCAAGATCTGGGGACAGGGGGCCACGAGCAGTACTTC
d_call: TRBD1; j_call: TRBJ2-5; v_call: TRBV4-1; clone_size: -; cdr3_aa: CASSQESGTGSQETQYF; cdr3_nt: TGCGCCAGCAGCCAGGAATCCGGGACAGGAAGTCAAGAGACCCAGTACTTC
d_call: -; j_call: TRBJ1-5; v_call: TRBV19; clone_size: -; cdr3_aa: CASSIETVSNQPQHF; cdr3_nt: TGTGCCAGTAGTATAGAGACAGTTAGCAATCAGCCCCAGCATTTT
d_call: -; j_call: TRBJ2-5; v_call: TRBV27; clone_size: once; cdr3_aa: CASSTSRGRGGGQTQYF; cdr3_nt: TGTGCCAGCAGTACCTCCCGGGGCAGGGGAGGAGGACAGACCCAGTACTTC
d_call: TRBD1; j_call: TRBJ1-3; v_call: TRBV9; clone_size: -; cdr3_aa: CASSETTGPGNTIYF; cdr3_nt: TGTGCCAGCAGCGAGACGACAGGGCCTGGAAACACCATATATTTT
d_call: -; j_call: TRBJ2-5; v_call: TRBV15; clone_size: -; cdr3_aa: CATKLTLAGAWETQYF; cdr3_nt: TGTGCCACCAAGCTGACCCTCGCAGGGGCTTGGGAGACCCAGTACTTC
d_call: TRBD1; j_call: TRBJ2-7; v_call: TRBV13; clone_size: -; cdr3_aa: CASSLTGTGNHEQYF; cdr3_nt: TGTGCCAGCAGTTTAACCGGGACAGGGAACCACGAGCAGTACTTC
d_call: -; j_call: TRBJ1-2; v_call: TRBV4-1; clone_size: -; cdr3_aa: CASSQDTPDSVYGYTF; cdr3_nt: TGCGCCAGCAGCCAAGATACCCCAGATTCCGTCTATGGCTACACCTTC
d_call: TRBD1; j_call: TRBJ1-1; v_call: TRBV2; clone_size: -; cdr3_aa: CASSSIRTGGTTEAFF; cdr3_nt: TGTGCCAGCAGTTCCATCCGGACAGGGGGCACCACTGAAGCTTTCTTT
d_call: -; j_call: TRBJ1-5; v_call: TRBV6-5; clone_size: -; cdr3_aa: CASSYSGARGNQPQHF; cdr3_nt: TGTGCCAGCAGTTACTCGGGGGCGAGGGGCAATCAGCCCCAGCATTTT